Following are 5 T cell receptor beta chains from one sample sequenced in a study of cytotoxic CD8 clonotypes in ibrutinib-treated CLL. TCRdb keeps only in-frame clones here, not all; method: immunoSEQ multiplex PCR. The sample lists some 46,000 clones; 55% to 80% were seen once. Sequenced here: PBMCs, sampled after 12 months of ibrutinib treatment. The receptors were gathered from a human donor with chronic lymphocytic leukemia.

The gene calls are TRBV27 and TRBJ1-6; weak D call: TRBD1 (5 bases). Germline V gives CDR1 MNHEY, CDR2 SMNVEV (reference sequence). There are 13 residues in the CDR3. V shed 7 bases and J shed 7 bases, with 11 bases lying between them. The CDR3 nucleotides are TGTGCCAGCACTGGACAAAGAAATTCACCCCTCCACTTT. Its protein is CASTGQRNSPLHF.

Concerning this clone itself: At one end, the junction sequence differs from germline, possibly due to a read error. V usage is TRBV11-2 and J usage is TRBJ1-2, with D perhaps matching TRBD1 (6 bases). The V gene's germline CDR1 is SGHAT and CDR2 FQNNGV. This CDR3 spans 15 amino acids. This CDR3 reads CASSLDRGAKYGYTF. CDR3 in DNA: TGTGCCAGCAGCTTAGATCGGGGGGCTAAATATGGCTACACCTTC.

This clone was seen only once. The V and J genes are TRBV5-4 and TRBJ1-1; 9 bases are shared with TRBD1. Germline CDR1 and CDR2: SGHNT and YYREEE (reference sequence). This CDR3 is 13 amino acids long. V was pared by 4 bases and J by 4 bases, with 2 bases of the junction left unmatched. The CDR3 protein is CASSMTGGTEAFF. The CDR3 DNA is TGTGCCAGCAGCATGACAGGGGGCACTGAAGCTTTCTTT.

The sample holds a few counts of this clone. CDR3 sequence (DNA): TGTGCCAGCAGCCCCGACAGCGGCTTAAATCAGCCCCAGCATTTT. It is translated as CASSPDSGLNQPQHF. The rearrangement uses TRBV9 and TRBJ1-5, with a tentative D call TRBD1 (5 bases). The CDR3 runs to 15 residues. V shed 4 bases and J shed 4 bases, with 15 bases lying between them. The germline CDR1 and CDR2 sequences are SGDLS and YYNGEE.

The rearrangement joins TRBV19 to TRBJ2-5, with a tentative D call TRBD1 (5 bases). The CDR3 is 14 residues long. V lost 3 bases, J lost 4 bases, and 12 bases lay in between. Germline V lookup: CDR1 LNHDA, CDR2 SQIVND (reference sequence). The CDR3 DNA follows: TGTGCCAGTAGTATCGCAGGGTACGGAGAGACCCAGTACTTC. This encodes CASSIAGYGETQYF.